This TCR beta chain was sequenced in a study of blood T cell repertoires in COVID-19. Study overall: Italy, Spain and the United States were the sources of the convalescent and acute COVID-19 samples. Nucleic acid was either cDNA or gDNA, and it came from T cells, B-cell-depleted T cells, or PBMCs.

The assay was immunoSEQ multiplex PCR, and TCRdb's table has in-frame clones only and misses some. The table has some 180,000 clones, roughly 80% seen once. CDR3 size: 12 residues. Germline V gene data show CDR1 as ENHRY and CDR2 as SYGVKD. V shed 6 bases and J 10 bases; nucleotides not matched to a gene: 5. Those enrolled in Seattle joined during active infection and were followed longitudinally afterward. The chain links TRBV10-3 to TRBJ2-1; 8 bases are shared with TRBD2. This receptor was obtained from a woman between 40 and 55 years old with COVID-19, enrolled during active disease. The sample comprised peripheral blood. Here the CDR3 DNA reads TGTGCCATCAGGGAGCGGGAGTTGGAGCAGTTCTTC. It translates to CAIRERELEQFF.